This T cell receptor beta chain was sequenced in a study of blood T cell repertoires in COVID-19. Overall study: Spain, Italy and the United States supplied samples that represented acute and convalescent COVID-19.

Germline-derived CDR1 and CDR2 are SGHAT and FQDESV (reference sequence). Between the trimmed V and J ends, which lost 7 bases and 4 bases, there was a span of 17 bases. CDR3 length: 15 amino acids. Libraries were prepared by immunoSEQ multiplex PCR; TCRdb keeps only in-frame clonotypes and omits some of them. The sample includes fewer than 200,000 clones, around 86% seen only once; the top ten take about 9.7%. This clonotype was sampled from a man aged 45-65 years with active or convalescent COVID-19. The V call is TRBV11-1, the J call TRBJ2-1; D ambiguous. Sequencing was done on a sample of peripheral blood. This chain's CDR3 is CASKKTPGRYNEQFF. The DNA of the CDR3 is TGTGCCAGCAAAAAGACCCCTGGGCGTTACAATGAGCAGTTCTTC.